The clone carrying this T cell receptor (beta chain) came up once. Its antigen is not known. Sequencing was performed with immunoSEQ multiplex PCR; in TCRdb, only in-frame clones are kept and a portion is missing. The sample holds roughly 120,000 clones, roughly nine tenths seen once. Trimming took 1 base from V and 2 from J, leaving 6 bases between them. CDR1 MGHRA and CDR2 YSYEKL come from the germline V gene. The CDR3 is 13 residues long. These data originate in a study of cytomegalovirus exposure and HLA in healthy donors. Whole-study results and caveats: It was around 160 TCR beta chains that were listed as cytomegalovirus-associated.

J is TRBJ2-7 and V is TRBV4-1; no clear D. This clonotype was obtained from a woman younger than 35 in good health and CMV-seronegative. Sequencing was carried out using PBMCs. CDR3 in DNA: TGCGCCAGCAGCCAAGGCGTGCCCTACGAGCAGTACTTC. Protein: CASSQGVPYEQYF.